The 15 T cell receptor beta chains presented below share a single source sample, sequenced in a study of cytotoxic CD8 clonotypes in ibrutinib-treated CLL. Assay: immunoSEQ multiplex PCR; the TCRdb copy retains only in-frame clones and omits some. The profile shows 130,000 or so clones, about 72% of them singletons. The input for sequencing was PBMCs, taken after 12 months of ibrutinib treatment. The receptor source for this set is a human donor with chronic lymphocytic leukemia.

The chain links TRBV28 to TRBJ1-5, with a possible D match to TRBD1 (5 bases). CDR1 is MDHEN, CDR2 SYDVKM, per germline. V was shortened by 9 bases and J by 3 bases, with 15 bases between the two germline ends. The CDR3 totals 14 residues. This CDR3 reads CASSRGSSNQPQHF. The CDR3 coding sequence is TGTGCCAGTTCCCGGGGCAGTTCCAATCAGCCCCAGCATTTT.

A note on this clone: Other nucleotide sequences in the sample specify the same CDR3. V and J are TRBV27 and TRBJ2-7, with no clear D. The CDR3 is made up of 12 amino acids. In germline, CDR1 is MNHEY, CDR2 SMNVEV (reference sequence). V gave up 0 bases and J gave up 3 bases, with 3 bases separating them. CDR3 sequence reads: CASSLSGYEQYF. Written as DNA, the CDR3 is TGTGCCAGCAGTTTATCAGGCTACGAGCAGTACTTC.

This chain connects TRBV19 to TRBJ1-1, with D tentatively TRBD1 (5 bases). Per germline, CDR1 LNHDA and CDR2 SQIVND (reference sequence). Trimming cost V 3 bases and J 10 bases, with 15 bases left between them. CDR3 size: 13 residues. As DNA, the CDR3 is TGTGCCAGTAGTATCTGGGACGGAGGCGTAGCTTTCTTT. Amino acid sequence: CASSIWDGGVAFF. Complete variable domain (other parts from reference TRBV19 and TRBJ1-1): DGGITQSPKYLFRKEGQNVTLSCEQNLNHDAMYWYRQDPGQGLRLIYYSQIVNDFQKGDIAEGYSVSREKKESFPLTVTSAQKNPTAFYLCASSIWDGGVAFFGQGTRLTVV.

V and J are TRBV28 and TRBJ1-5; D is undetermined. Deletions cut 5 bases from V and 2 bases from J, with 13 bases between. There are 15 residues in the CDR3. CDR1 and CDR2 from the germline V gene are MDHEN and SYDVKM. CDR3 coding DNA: TGTGCCAGCAGTATCCTTAGTGTAGGCAATCAGCCCCAGCATTTT. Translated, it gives CASSILSVGNQPQHF.

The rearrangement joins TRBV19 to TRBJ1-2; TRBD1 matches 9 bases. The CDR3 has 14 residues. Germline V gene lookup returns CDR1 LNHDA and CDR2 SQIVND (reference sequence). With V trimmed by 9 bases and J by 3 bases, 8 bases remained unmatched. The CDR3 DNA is TGTGCCAGAAAACCGGGACAGGGCGACTATGGCTACACCTTC. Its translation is CARKPGQGDYGYTF.

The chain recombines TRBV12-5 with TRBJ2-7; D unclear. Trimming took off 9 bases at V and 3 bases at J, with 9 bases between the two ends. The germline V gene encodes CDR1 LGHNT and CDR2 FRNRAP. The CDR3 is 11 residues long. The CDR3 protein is CASPRGYEQYF. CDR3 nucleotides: TGTGCTAGCCCCCGAGGCTACGAGCAGTACTTC.

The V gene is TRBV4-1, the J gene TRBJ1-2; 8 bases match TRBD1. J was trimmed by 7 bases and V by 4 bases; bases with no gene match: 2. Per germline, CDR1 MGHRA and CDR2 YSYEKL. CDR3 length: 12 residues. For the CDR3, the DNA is TGCGCCAGCAGCCCGGACAGGGTTGGCTACACCTTC. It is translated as CASSPDRVGYTF.

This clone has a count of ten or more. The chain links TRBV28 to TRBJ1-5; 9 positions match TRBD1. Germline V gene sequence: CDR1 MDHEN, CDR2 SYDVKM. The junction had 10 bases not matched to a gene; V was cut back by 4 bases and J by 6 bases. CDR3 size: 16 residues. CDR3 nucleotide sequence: TGTGCCAGCAGTTCCTTCCGACAGGGGGTTAGTCAGCCCCAGCATTTT. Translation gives CASSSFRQGVSQPQHF.

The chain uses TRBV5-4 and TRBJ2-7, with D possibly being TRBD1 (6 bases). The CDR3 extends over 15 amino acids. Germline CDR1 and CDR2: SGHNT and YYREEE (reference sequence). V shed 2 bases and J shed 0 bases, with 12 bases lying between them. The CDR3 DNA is TGTGCCAGCAGCTTCGGACAGACTACCTCCTACGAGCAGTACTTC. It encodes CASSFGQTTSYEQYF.

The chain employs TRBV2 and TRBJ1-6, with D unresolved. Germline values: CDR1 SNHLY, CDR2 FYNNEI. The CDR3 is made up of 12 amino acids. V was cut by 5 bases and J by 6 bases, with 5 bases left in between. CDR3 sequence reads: CASSLSNSPLHF. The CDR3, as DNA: TGTGCCAGCAGTTTAAGTAATTCACCCCTCCACTTT.

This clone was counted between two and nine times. The DNA of the CDR3 is TGTGCCAGTAGTATATCCCCGACAGGGGATCAGCCCCAGCATTTT. Translation: CASSISPTGDQPQHF. The genes are TRBV19 and TRBJ1-5; TRBD1 agrees at 8 bases. The CDR3 length is 15 residues. Germline lookup yields CDR1 LNHDA and CDR2 SQIVND (reference sequence). J gave up 5 bases and V 2 bases, and 5 bases lay outside the gene matches.

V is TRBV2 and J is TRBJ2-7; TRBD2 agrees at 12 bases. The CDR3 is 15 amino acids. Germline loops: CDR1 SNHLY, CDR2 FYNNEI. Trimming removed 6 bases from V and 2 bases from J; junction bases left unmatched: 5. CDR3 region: CASRTTSGGTYEQYF. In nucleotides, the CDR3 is TGTGCCAGCAGAACGACTAGCGGGGGTACCTACGAGCAGTACTTC. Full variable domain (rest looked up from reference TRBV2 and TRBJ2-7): EPEVTQTPSHQVTQMGQEVILRCVPISNHLYFYWYRQILGQKVEFLVSFYNNEISEKSEIFDDQFSVERPDGSNFTLKIRSTKLEDSAMYFCASRTTSGGTYEQYFGPGTRLTVT.

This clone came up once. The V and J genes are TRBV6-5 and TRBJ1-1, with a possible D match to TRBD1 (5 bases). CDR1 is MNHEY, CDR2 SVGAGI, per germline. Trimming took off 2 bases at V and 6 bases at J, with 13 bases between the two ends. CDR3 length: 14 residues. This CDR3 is CASSYVSGGAEAFF. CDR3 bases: TGTGCCAGCAGTTACGTCTCCGGGGGGGCTGAAGCTTTCTTT.

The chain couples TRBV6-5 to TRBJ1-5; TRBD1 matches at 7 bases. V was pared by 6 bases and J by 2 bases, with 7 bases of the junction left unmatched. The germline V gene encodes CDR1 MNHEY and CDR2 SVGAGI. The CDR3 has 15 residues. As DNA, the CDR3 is TGTGCCAGCAGGCTAAGGGACAGTCGCAATCAGCCCCAGCATTTT. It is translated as CASRLRDSRNQPQHF.

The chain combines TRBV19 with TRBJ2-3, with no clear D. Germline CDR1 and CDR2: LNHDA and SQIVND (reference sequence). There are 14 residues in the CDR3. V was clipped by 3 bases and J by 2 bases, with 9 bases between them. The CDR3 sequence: CASSIYRNTDTQYF. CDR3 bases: TGTGCCAGTAGTATCTATAGAAACACAGATACGCAGTATTTT.